A selection of T cell receptor beta chains follows, all from one sample in a study of blood T cell repertoires in COVID-19. Libraries were prepared by immunoSEQ multiplex PCR; TCRdb keeps only in-frame clonotypes and omits some of them. The sample lists some 180,000 clones; roughly 79% were seen once. Sequenced: peripheral blood. The receptor source for this set is a woman in her thirties or forties with COVID-19, enrolled during active disease. CDR3s include the opening cysteine and the closing phenylalanine or tryptophan. D genes are given only for firm matches. Rows give clone size only sometimes, using once, few, many, or a class for an expanded clone.

>NA|TRBV10-3|NA|TRBJ2-5
TGTGCCATTTGGGGCGGATCGCGAGAGACCCAGTACTTC
CAIWGGSRETQYF
>NA|TRBV14|NA|TRBJ1-2
TGTGCCAGCACCAAGAGTGAGCGGGGAAACTATGGCTACACCTTC
CASTKSERGNYGYTF
>NA|TRBV12-3/TRBV12-4|once|TRBJ2-5
TGTGCCAGCAGCCCTACAGGGGGGGGGACCCAGTACTTC
CASSPTGGGTQYF
>TRBD1|TRBV27|NA|TRBJ1-6
TGTGCCAGCAGTGCCCGACAGGGGGCCAATTCACCCCTCCACTTT
CASSARQGANSPLHF
>NA|TRBV7-9|NA|TRBJ2-1
TGTGCCAGCGGCGGCTGGAGGCAGTGGAATGAGCAGTTCTTC
CASGGWRQWNEQFF
>TRBD1|TRBV7-8|NA|TRBJ2-7
TGTGCCAGCAGCTTAGACCCGCCGCCGGGACAGGCTTTCTACGAGCAGTACTTC
CASSLDPPPGQAFYEQYF
>NA|TRBV7-3|few|TRBJ2-2
TGTGCCAGCAGCGTAGCGGCGAACACCGGGGAGCTGTTTTTT
CASSVAANTGELFF
>NA|TRBV30|NA|TRBJ1-1
TGTGCCTGGAGTGTATCGGGCAGGGCCAGGGAAGCTTTCTTT
CAWSVSGRAREAFF
>NA|TRBV6-5|NA|TRBJ1-2
TGTGCCAGCACCCAAAAAGGCAGGGGCTCGACTGGCTACACCTTC
CASTQKGRGSTGYTF
>TRBD1|TRBV5-1|NA|TRBJ1-4
TGCGCCAGCAGCTCTACAGGGGTTTCTGAAAAACTGTTTTTT
CASSSTGVSEKLFF
>TRBD1|TRBV6-5|NA|TRBJ1-2
TGTGCCAGCAGTTACATAGAAGGGGGCCTTGGCTACACCTTC
CASSYIEGGLGYTF
>NA|TRBV11-2|once|TRBJ2-3
TGTGCCAGCAGCCGGGAATTCGCCGGTACGCAGTATTTT
CASSREFAGTQYF
>NA|TRBV2|NA|TRBJ1-4
TGTGCCAGCAAAGGTACAGGGAGCACTAATGAAAAACTGTTTTTT
CASKGTGSTNEKLFF
>NA|TRBV12-3/TRBV12-4|NA|TRBJ1-5
TGTGCCAGCAGTTATGGGGCCGGGCAGCCCCAGCATTTT
CASSYGAGQPQHF
>NA|TRBV27|NA|TRBJ2-7
TGTGCCAGCAGTATCACTTCCTCCTACGAGCAGTACTTC
CASSITSSYEQYF
>NA|TRBV11-2|NA|TRBJ2-2
TGTGCCAGCAGCCATCCCGTCACCGGGACTTCTAACACCGGGGAGCTGTTTTTT
CASSHPVTGTSNTGELFF
>TRBD1|TRBV5-4|few|TRBJ2-2
TGTGCCAGCAGCTTGTTACAGGGGACCACCGGGGAGCTGTTTTTT
CASSLLQGTTGELFF
>NA|TRBV30|NA|TRBJ1-1
TGTGCCTGGAGTGTAGCGAGCCCTGAAGCTTTCTTT
CAWSVASPEAFF
>TRBD1|TRBV27|NA|TRBJ1-4
TGTGCCAGCAGTTCGGGACAGGGAAGCGAAAAACTGTTTTTT
CASSSGQGSEKLFF
>NA|TRBV5-1|NA|TRBJ2-7
TGCGCCAGCAGCTACGGGGACTCCTACGAGCAGTACTTC
CASSYGDSYEQYF
>TRBD2|TRBV5-4|once|TRBJ2-2
TGTGCCAGCAGCCCTACTAGCGGGGGGGCCAGTGGGGAGCTGTTTTTT
CASSPTSGGASGELFF
>NA|TRBV19|NA|TRBJ2-1
TGTGCCAGTAGTATAGAACTAGCATTGAATGAGCAGTTCTTC
CASSIELALNEQFF
>NA|TRBV21-1|NA|TRBJ2-5
TGTGCCAGCAGGGGGGACAGGGAAACTGAAATAGAGACCCAGTACTTC
CASRGDRETEIETQYF
>TRBD1|TRBV19|NA|TRBJ1-4
TGTGCCAGTAAGCCACCGGGACAGGGGAATGAAAAACTGTTTTTT
CASKPPGQGNEKLFF
>NA|TRBV5-1|NA|TRBJ2-5
TGCGCCAGCAGCTTAAATACAGGGTTGGGGGAGACCCAGTACTTC
CASSLNTGLGETQYF
>NA|TRBV19|NA|TRBJ2-4
TGTGCCAGTACTGCTACTGCCACGGGAAACATTCAGTACTTC
CASTATATGNIQYF
>NA|TRBV30|NA|TRBJ1-3
TGTGCCTGGAGTCCTAGAAATCGACTGAGCTCTGGAAACACCATATATTTT
CAWSPRNRLSSGNTIYF
>TRBD2|TRBV7-9|NA|TRBJ2-1
TGTGCCAGCAGCTTTGGGACTAGCGGGGGGACCTACAATGAGCAGTTCTTC
CASSFGTSGGTYNEQFF
>NA|TRBV6-4|NA|TRBJ2-1
TGTGCCAGCAGTGACACCTCCGGGACTTTCAATGAGCAGTTCTTC
CASSDTSGTFNEQFF
>TRBD2|TRBV18|NA|TRBJ2-1
TGTGCCAGCTCACCACCGGGGCTAGCGGGAGGATACAATGAGCAGTTCTTC
CASSPPGLAGGYNEQFF
>NA|TRBV14|NA|TRBJ2-1
TGTGCCAGCAGCCAAGAGGCCGGGTTTACCTACAATGAGCAGTTCTTC
CASSQEAGFTYNEQFF
>NA|TRBV25-1|NA|TRBJ2-3
TGTGCCAGCAGTGACCTGGTGGCCACAGATACGCAGTATTTT
CASSDLVATDTQYF
>TRBD1|TRBV7-9|NA|TRBJ1-2
TGTGCCAGCAGCTTAGTTCCCGGGACAGGGGGCGATGGCTACACCTTC
CASSLVPGTGGDGYTF
>TRBD2|TRBV25-1|NA|TRBJ2-2
TGTGCCAGCAGTTCCGCCCGGGGGGCCGGGGGGGACACCGGGGAGCTGTTTTTT
CASSSARGAGGDTGELFF
>TRBD1|TRBV29-1|NA|TRBJ2-1
TGCAGCGTTGGACAGGGGGTAGGGGAGCAGTTCTTC
CSVGQGVGEQFF
>NA|TRBV27|NA|TRBJ2-3
TGTGCCAGCAGTCACGGGGTAGATACGCAGTATTTT
CASSHGVDTQYF
>NA|TRBV11-2|NA|TRBJ1-1
TGTGCCAGCAGTCCTTACAGGGACACTGAAGCTTTCTTT
CASSPYRDTEAFF
>TRBD1|TRBV18|NA|TRBJ1-2
TGTGCCAGCTCGGTGACAGGGGGCCAGGACTATGGCTACACCTTC
CASSVTGGQDYGYTF
>TRBD1|TRBV5-4|NA|TRBJ1-4
TGTGCCAGCAGCTACGGACAGGGCGTTGGAAAACTGTTTTTT
CASSYGQGVGKLFF
>NA|TRBV5-4|NA|TRBJ1-1
TGTGCCAGCAGCCCGGGACAAATGAACACTGAAGCTTTCTTT
CASSPGQMNTEAFF
>NA|TRBV2|once|TRBJ1-4
TGTGCCAGCAACGGGGGGGCACCGGGGTCCCTTAATGAAAAACTGTTTTTT
CASNGGAPGSLNEKLFF
>TRBD2|TRBV7-3|NA|TRBJ2-1
TGTGCCAGCAGCCCTAGAGCGGGAGGAAACAATGAGCAGTTCTTC
CASSPRAGGNNEQFF
>TRBD2|TRBV19|NA|TRBJ2-2
TGTGCCAGTAAACAGCGGGGGGGTCAAAACACCGGGGAGCTGTTTTTT
CASKQRGGQNTGELFF
>NA|TRBV2|NA|TRBJ1-1
TGTGCCAGCAGTGAATCTCATGGCACAGGGTACGGCACTGAAGCTTTCTTT
CASSESHGTGYGTEAFF
>NA|TRBV11-2|NA|TRBJ2-1
TGTGCCAGCAGCTTAAACTTGTTCCGGGAAATACACAATGAGCAGTTCTTC
CASSLNLFREIHNEQFF
>NA|TRBV11-2|NA|TRBJ1-6
TGTGCCAGCAGCCCAACAGGGATGCGGTCACCCCTCCACTTT
CASSPTGMRSPLHF
>TRBD2|TRBV28|NA|TRBJ2-1
TGTGCCAGCAGTTGGGGACTACGTGTTGAGCAGTTCTTC
CASSWGLRVEQFF
>TRBD1|TRBV5-6|NA|TRBJ1-5
TGTGCCAGCAGTTCAGGGGGCTGGGGCAATCAGCCCCAGCATTTT
CASSSGGWGNQPQHF
>NA|TRBV19|NA|TRBJ1-4
TGTGCCAGTAGTTACCGACAGACTTTTATTGAAAAACTGTTTTTT
CASSYRQTFIEKLFF
>TRBD2|TRBV6-1|NA|TRBJ2-3
TGTGCCAGCAGTGACCCCTTTTCGGGAGGCTACACAGATACGCAGTATTTT
CASSDPFSGGYTDTQYF
>TRBD1|TRBV6-2/TRBV6-3|NA|TRBJ2-3
TGTGCCAGCAGTGGAACAGGGGACACAGATACGCAGTATTTT
CASSGTGDTDTQYF
>TRBD1|TRBV20-1|NA|TRBJ1-2
TGCAGTGCTAGTCAGAACAGGGGTATGATTAGGGGTCAGTACTATGGCTACACCTTC
CSASQNRGMIRGQYYGYTF
>TRBD2|TRBV14|NA|TRBJ2-1
TGTGCCAGCAGCCGGGGGAGGGAATACAATGAGCAGTTCTTC
CASSRGREYNEQFF
>TRBD2|TRBV2|few|TRBJ2-1
TGTGCCAGCAGTGAAGGTTTAGCGGGGGGCCTTAATGAGCAGTTCTTC
CASSEGLAGGLNEQFF